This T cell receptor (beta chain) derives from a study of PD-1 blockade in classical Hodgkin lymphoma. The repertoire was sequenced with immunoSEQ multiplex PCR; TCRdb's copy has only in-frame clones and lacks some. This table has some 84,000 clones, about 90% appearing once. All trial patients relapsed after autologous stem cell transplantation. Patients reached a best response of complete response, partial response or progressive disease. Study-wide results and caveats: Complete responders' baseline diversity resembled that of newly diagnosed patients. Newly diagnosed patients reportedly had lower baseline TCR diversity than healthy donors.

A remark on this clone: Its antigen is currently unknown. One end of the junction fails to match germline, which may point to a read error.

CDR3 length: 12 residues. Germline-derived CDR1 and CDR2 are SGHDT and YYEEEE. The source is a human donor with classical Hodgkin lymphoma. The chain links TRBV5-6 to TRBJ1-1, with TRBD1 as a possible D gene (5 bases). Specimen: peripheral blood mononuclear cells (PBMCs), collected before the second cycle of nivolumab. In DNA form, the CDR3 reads TGTGCCAGCAGCTTGGAACCCCTCCGACAGACGTTT. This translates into CASSLEPLRQTF.